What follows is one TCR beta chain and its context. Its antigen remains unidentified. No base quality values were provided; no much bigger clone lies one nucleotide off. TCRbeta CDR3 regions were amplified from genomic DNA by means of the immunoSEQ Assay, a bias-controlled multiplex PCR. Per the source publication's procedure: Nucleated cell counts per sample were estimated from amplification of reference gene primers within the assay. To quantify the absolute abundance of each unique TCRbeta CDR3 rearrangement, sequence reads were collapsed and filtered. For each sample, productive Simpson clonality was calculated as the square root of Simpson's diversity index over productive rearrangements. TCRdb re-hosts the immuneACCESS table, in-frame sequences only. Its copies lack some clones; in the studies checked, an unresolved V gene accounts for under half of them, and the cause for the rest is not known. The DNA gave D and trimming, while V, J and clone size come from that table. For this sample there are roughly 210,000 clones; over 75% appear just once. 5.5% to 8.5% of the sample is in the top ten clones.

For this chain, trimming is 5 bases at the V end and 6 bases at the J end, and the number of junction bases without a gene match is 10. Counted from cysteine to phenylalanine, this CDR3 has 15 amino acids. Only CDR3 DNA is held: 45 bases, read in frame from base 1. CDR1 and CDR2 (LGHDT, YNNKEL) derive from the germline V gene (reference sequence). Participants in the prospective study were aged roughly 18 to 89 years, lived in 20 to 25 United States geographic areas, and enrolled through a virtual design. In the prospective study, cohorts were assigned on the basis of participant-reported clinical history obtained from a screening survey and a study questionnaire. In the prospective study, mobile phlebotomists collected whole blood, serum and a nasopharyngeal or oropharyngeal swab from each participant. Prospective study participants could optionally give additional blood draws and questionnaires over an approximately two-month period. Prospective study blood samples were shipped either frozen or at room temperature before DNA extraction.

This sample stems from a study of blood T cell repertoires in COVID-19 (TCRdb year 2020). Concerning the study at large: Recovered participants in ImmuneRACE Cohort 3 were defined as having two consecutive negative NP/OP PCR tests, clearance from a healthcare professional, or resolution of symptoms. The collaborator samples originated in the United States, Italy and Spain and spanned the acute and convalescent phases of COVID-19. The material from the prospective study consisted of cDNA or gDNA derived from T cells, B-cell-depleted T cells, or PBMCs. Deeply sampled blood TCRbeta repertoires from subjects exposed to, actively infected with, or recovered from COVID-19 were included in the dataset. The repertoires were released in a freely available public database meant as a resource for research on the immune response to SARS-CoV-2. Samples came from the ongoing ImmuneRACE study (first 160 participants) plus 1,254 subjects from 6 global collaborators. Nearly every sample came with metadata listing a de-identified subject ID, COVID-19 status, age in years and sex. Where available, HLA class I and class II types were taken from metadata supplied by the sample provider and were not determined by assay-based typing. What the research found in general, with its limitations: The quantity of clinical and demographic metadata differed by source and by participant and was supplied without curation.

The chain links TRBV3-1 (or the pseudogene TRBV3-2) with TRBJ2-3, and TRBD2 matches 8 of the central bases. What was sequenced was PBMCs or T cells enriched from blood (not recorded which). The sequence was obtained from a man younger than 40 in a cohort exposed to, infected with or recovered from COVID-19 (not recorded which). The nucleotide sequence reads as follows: TGTGCCAGCAGCTTAAGCGGGAGTTCAGGTGATACGCAGTATTTT. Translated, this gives CASSLSGSSGDTQYF.